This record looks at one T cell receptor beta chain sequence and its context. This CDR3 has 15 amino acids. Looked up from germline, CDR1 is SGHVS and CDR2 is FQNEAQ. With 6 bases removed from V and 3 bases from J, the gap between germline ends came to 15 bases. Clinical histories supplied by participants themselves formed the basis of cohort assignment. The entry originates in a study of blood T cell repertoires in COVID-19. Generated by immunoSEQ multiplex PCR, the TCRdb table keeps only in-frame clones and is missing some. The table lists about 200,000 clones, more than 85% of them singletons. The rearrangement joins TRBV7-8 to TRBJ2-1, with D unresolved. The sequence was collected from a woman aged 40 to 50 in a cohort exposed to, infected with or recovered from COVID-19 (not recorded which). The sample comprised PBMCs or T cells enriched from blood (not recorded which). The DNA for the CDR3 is TGTGCCAGCAGTACGTCAACTCGCGGCTACAATGAGCAGTTCTTC. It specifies CASSTSTRGYNEQFF.